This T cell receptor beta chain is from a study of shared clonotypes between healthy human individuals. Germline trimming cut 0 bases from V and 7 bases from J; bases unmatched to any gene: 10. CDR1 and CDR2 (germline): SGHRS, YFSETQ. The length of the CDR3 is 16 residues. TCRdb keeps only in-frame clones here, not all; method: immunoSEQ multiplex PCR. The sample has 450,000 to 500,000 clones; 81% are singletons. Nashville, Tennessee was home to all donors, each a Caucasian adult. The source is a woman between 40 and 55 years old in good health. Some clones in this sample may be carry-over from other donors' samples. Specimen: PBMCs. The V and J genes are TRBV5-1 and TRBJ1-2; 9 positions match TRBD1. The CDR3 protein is CASSLEGQGTGGGYTF. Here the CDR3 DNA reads TGCGCCAGCAGCTTGGAGGGACAGGGTACGGGTGGTGGCTACACCTTC.